This T cell receptor beta chain was sequenced during a study of graft-versus-host responses after intestinal transplantation (dated by TCRdb to the early 2020s). Background for the entire study: The transplants that recipients received were multivisceral, liver-intestinal, or isolated intestinal. Anti-thymocyte globulin induction was given to all recipients, followed by maintenance tacrolimus and steroids for approximately three years. After intestinal transplantation, graft-versus-host and host-versus-graft alloreactive T cell clones were followed in the graft, circulation and bone marrow using bulk TCR-beta CDR3 sequencing. Alloreactive clones were identified by sequencing pre-transplant mixed lymphocyte reaction products and comparing these products with unstimulated pre-transplant donor and recipient T cells. Of the 20 to 25 intestinal transplant recipients enrolled in the cohort, one of whom was a retransplant, 3 patients without pretransplant specimens were excluded. A peak of at least 4% donor T cells among recipient peripheral blood mononuclear cells was the definition used for donor T cell macrochimerism. Samples from a few later patients were sequenced in-house on an Illumina MiSeq with MiXCR processing rather than by the commercial service.

CDR1 and CDR2, per the germline V gene, are SGDLS and YYNGEE. V and J are trimmed by 3 bases and 9 bases, and the gene matches miss 12 bases of the junction. The CDR3 contains 15 residues, cysteine and phenylalanine counted. Of the read, only the CDR3 DNA is kept; its 45 bases are in frame from base 1. Notes on this clone: Its target antigen remains unknown. No much larger clone is present one base from it, and per-base qualities are unavailable.

The method behind the library was the immunoSEQ multiplex PCR assay. For most patients, high-throughput TCR-beta CDR3 sequencing of genomic DNA was performed by Adaptive Biotechnologies. The paper's data handling went like this. Adaptive's ImmunoSEQ software was the source of the TCR sequencing data for about 20 patients, while a few other patients were processed with MiXCR and VDJtools. CDR3 nucleotide sequences shared by donor and recipient were removed because the origin of these sequences could not be assigned. At least 2-fold expansion over unstimulated cells and a minimum CFSE-low frequency of 0.002% (template counts) or 0.001% (read counts) were required for clones to be classified as alloreactive. A clone was considered mappable if detected in the sequenced pre-transplant spleen, lymph node, or MLR CFSE-low populations of the donor or recipient. Cumulative frequency of alloreactive clones was calculated as a percentage of all sequences weighted by copy number. The table was pulled from immuneACCESS by TCRdb, which kept in-frame rearrangements only. Such tables lose some clones; where checked, under half of the loss comes from unresolved V genes, and the rest has no known cause. V, J and clone size were drawn from that table, and D and trimming were deduced from the DNA. This sample holds about 40,000 clones; approximately 93% were observed only once. The ten largest clones add up to 3.6% of the sample.

Blood samples were collected up to 4 times in the first month after transplant and then at least monthly when available. The research as a whole found: GvH clones were found in recipient bone marrow, and some of the GvH clones appeared earlier in ileal mucosa or blood, which is consistent with an intestinal mucosal origin. Conclusions were limited by the relatively low number and heterogeneity of intestinal transplant patients. Early after transplant, peak levels of circulating GvH clones were associated with declines in HvG clones. In patients with donor T cell macrochimerism, the allografts had high GvH to HvG T cell clonal ratios.

The chain joins TRBV9 to TRBJ2-1; 7 central bases correspond to TRBD1. The origin of this receptor is a human patient who received an intestinal transplant, so some T cells may come from the graft donor. This sample comprised PBMCs, obtained approximately 740 days after intestinal transplantation. The DNA reads as follows: TGTGCCAGCAGCGCCACGGACAGGATCCCTGGTGAGCAGTTCTTC. This is translated as CASSATDRIPGEQFF.